This T cell receptor (beta chain) emerged from a study of cytomegalovirus exposure and HLA in healthy donors. Findings and caveats of the study: TCR beta sequences reportedly predicted the HLA-A and HLA-B alleles of most subjects accurately.

PCR used 60 Vbeta primers and 13 Jbeta primers. Assay: immunoSEQ multiplex PCR; the TCRdb copy retains only in-frame clones and omits some. The table includes 100,000 to 150,000 clones, about 80% detected once. With respect to this clone: Its antigen is unidentified.

CDR1 and CDR2 from the germline V gene are MNHEY and SVGAGI. The CDR3 spans 14 residues. Trimming shortened V by 6 bases and J by 5 bases, and 16 bases separated the two germline ends. Sequencing was done on a sample of PBMCs. This clonotype was obtained from a man in his forties or fifties in good health and CMV-seropositive. The J gene is TRBJ1-2, the V gene TRBV6-5, with a possible D match to TRBD1 (6 bases). CDR3 sequence (DNA): TGTGCCAGCAGAGAGACAGGTGACCATTATGGCTACACCTTC. Its protein is CASRETGDHYGYTF.